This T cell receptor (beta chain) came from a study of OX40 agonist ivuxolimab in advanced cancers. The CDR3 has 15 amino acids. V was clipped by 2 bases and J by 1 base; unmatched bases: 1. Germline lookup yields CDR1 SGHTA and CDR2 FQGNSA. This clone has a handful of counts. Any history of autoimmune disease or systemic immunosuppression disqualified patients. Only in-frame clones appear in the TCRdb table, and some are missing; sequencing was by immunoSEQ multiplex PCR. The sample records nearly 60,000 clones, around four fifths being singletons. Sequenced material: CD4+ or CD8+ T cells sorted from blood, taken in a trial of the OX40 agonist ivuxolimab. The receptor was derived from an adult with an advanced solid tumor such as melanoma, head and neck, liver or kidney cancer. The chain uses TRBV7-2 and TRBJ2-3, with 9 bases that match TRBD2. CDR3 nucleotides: TGTGCCAGCAGCTTACAGCGGGGGGGCACAGATACGCAGTATTTT. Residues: CASSLQRGGTDTQYF. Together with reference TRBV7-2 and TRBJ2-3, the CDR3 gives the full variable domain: GAGVSQSPSNKVTEKGKDVELRCDPISGHTALYWYRQSLGQGLEFLIYFQGNSAPDKSGLPSDRFSAERTGGSVSTLTIQRTQQEDSAVYLCASSLQRGGTDTQYFGPGTRLTVL.